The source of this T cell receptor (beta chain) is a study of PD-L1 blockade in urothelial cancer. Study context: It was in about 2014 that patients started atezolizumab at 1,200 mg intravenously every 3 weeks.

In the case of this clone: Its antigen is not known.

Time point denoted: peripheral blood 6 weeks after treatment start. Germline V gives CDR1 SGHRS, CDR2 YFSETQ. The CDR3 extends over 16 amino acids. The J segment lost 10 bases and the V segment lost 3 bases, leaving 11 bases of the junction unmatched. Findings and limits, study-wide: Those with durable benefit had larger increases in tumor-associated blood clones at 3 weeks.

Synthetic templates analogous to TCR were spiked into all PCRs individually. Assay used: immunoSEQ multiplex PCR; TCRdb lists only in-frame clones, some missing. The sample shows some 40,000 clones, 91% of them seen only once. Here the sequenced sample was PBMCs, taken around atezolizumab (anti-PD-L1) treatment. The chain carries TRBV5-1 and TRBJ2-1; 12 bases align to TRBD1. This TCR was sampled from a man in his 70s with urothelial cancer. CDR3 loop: CASSSPGQGARDEQFF. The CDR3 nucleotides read TGCGCCAGCAGCTCACCGGGACAGGGGGCAAGAGACGAGCAGTTCTTC.